The present TCR beta chain was sequenced within a study of blood T cell repertoires in COVID-19. Study as a whole: Donors in the United States, Italy and Spain gave samples during acute or convalescent COVID-19.

Germline V gene lookup returns CDR1 KGHSH and CDR2 LQKENI. The V end was cut by 4 bases, the J end by 2 bases, with 11 bases between. This CDR3 comprises 15 residues. Under the authors' procedure: Amplification with reference gene primers provided the estimates of nucleated cell counts. Only in-frame clones appear in the TCRdb table, and some are missing; sequencing was by immunoSEQ multiplex PCR. D and trimming come from the DNA, and the V and J calls and clone size come from that table. The sample has fewer than 80,000 clones; more than 75% are singletons. What was sequenced was peripheral blood. The rearrangement uses TRBV18 and TRBJ2-2; possibly TRBD1 for D (5 bases). The source is a human donor in a cohort sampled during active COVID-19. The CDR3 DNA follows: TGTGCCAGCTCACGAATCGACAGTAACACCGGGGAGCTGTTTTTT. This sequence encodes CASSRIDSNTGELFF.